The source of this T cell receptor (beta chain) is a study of blood T cell repertoires in COVID-19 (dated by TCRdb to the early 2020s). Concerning the study at large: Collaborator samples came from the United States, Italy and Spain and covered acute and convalescent phases of COVID-19. The material from the prospective study consisted of cDNA or gDNA derived from T cells, B-cell-depleted T cells, or PBMCs. HLA class I and class II types, where available, came from metadata supplied by the sample provider rather than from assay-based typing. Deeply sampled blood TCRbeta repertoires from subjects exposed to, actively infected with, or recovered from COVID-19 were included in the dataset. Nearly every sample came with metadata listing a de-identified subject ID, COVID-19 status, age in years and sex. The samples were drawn from two sources: the first 160 participants of the ongoing ImmuneRACE study, and some 1,300 subjects contributed by 6 global collaborators. The repertoires were released in a freely available public database meant as a resource for research on the immune response to SARS-CoV-2. Here is what the overall study found, with its caveats: How much clinical and demographic metadata was included differed by source and by participant, and the metadata was provided uncurated.

At the junction V is shortened by 2 bases and J by 4 bases, with 13 bases in between. Reading the germline V gene gives CDR1 SGHDT and CDR2 YYEEEE. The CDR3 starts with the cysteine, ends with the phenylalanine, and has 15 residues. Just CDR3 DNA is preserved here, 45 bases in frame from base 1. Of note for this clone: The antigen it recognizes is unknown. No base quality values were provided; no much bigger clone lies one nucleotide off.

The immunoSEQ Assay, a bias-controlled multiplex PCR, was used to amplify TCRbeta CDR3 regions from genomic DNA. From the authors' description of their analysis: Within the assay, amplification of reference gene primers was used to estimate how many nucleated cells each sample contained. Sequence reads were collapsed and filtered to measure the absolute abundance of every unique TCRbeta CDR3 rearrangement. For each sample, productive Simpson clonality was calculated by taking the square root of Simpson's diversity index across productive rearrangements. TCRdb re-hosts the immuneACCESS table, in-frame sequences only. Its copies lack some clones; in the studies checked, an unresolved V gene accounts for under half of them, and the cause for the rest is not known. V and J calls plus clone size are reproduced from that table; the DNA served to infer D and trimming. The table for this sample lists 65,000 or so clones; over 80% of them were counted only once. About 9.4% of the sample is held by the ten biggest clonotypes.

One collaborating source in Seattle enrolled patients while the patients were actively infected and followed the patients over time throughout the course of disease. Each collaborating institution followed its own protocols to collect whole blood in K2EDTA tubes. For TCRbeta analysis, collaborators shipped samples in one of three forms: frozen whole blood, isolated PBMCs, or DNA extracted from either of those sample types. This receptor chain uses TRBV5-6 and TRBJ2-1; the D gene is perhaps TRBD2, from 6 matching bases. This receptor was identified in a young man with COVID-19, enrolled during active disease. The sample consisted of peripheral blood. CDR3 reads: CASSFQGGSYNEQFF. The DNA reads TGTGCCAGCAGCTTCCAGGGAGGCAGTTACAATGAGCAGTTCTTC. Reference TRBV5-6 and TRBJ2-1 genes cover what lies past the CDR3, so the full variable domain is DAGVTQSPTHLIKTRGQQVTLRCSPKSGHDTVSWYQQALGQGPQFIFQYYEEEERQRGNFPDRFSGHQFPNYSSELNVNALLLGDSALYLCASSFQGGSYNEQFFGPGTRLTVL.